One and the same sample provided the 18 T cell receptor beta chains below, sequenced in a study of blood T cell repertoires in COVID-19. Generated by immunoSEQ multiplex PCR, the TCRdb table keeps only in-frame clones and is missing some. The top ten hold approximately 2.6% of the sample, which has about 53,000 clones, 86% seen once. Sequencing was performed on peripheral blood. Every receptor here comes from an elderly man with acute or convalescent COVID-19.

This clone was counted only a few times. V and J are TRBV5-6 and TRBJ1-4; no clear D. V was shortened by 0 bases and J by 2 bases, with 5 bases between the two germline ends. Germline V gene lookup returns CDR1 SGHDT and CDR2 YYEEEE. CDR3 size: 14 residues. DNA of the CDR3: TGTGCCAGCAGCTTGGAGCGGACTAATGAAAAACTGTTTTTT. Translated, it gives CASSLERTNEKLFF.

This rearrangement joins TRBV16 to TRBJ2-3, with 9 positions matching TRBD1. V lost 3 bases, J lost 3 bases, and 13 bases stayed unmatched. Germline lookup yields CDR1 KGHSY and CDR2 FQNENV. This CDR3 spans 18 amino acids. This chain's CDR3 is CASSHISQGAKSTDTQYF. Written as DNA, the CDR3 is TGTGCCAGCAGCCATATCTCACAGGGGGCGAAATCGACAGATACGCAGTATTTT.

The chain combines TRBV6-2 or TRBV6-3 with TRBJ1-5; D is ambiguous. CDR3 size: 15 residues. Germline CDR1 reads MNHEY; CDR2 reads SVGEGT. Trimming removed 0 bases from V and 7 bases from J, with 13 bases in between. DNA for the CDR3: TGTGCCAGCAGTTACTCGAGGCTATCGGTCCAGCCCCAGCATTTT. It translates to CASSYSRLSVQPQHF.

The chain has TRBV6-5 and TRBJ1-1; no definite D call. Per the germline V gene, CDR1 is MNHEY and CDR2 is SVGAGI. CDR3 length equals 12 residues. With 4 bases removed from V and 8 bases from J, the gap between germline ends came to 11 bases. The CDR3 loop reads CASSSSRGEAFF. CDR3 sequence (DNA): TGTGCCAGCAGTTCCAGTAGAGGGGAAGCTTTCTTT.

The rearrangement links TRBV5-4 to TRBJ2-2, with TRBD2 as a possible D gene (7 bases). Germline CDR1 and CDR2: SGHNT and YYREEE (reference sequence). This CDR3 has 17 residues. Trimming took 4 bases from V and 0 from J, leaving 16 bases between them. The CDR3 DNA is TGTGCCAGCAGCGATGGTGGGGGGGGCCCGAACACCGGGGAGCTGTTTTTT. Translating it yields CASSDGGGGPNTGELFF.

This rearrangement joins TRBV5-5 to TRBJ2-2; D is ambiguous. Trimming removed 2 bases from V and 5 bases from J, with 4 bases in between. CDR3 size: 12 residues. Germline V gene lookup returns CDR1 SGHKS and CDR2 YYEKEE (reference sequence). CDR3 loop: CASSFGTGELFF. Here the CDR3 DNA reads TGTGCCAGCAGCTTCGGTACCGGGGAGCTGTTTTTT.

CDR3 loop: CASSSSGGGYNQETQYF. The CDR3 region has the DNA TGTGCCAGCAGCTCCAGCGGAGGGGGCTATAACCAAGAGACCCAGTACTTC. The chain combines TRBV11-3 with TRBJ2-5; D possibly corresponds to TRBD1 (7 bases). CDR1 is SGHNT and CDR2 is YENEEA in the germline V gene. V dropped 4 bases and J dropped 0 bases, with 18 bases sitting between them. The CDR3 consists of 17 residues.

This clone is medium-sized. This rearrangement joins TRBV20-1 to TRBJ2-3; no clear D gene. Germline assignment: CDR1 DFQATT and CDR2 SNEGSKA (reference sequence). This CDR3 spans 11 amino acids. Deletions cut 6 bases from V and 0 bases from J, with 4 bases between. The DNA of the CDR3 is TGCAGTGCCCCTAGCACAGATACGCAGTATTTT. This sequence encodes CSAPSTDTQYF.

The chain joins TRBV19 to TRBJ1-2, with 7 nucleotides matching TRBD1. V shed 3 bases and J 0 bases; nucleotides not matched to a gene: 1. The CDR3 contains 14 residues. CDR1 is LNHDA, CDR2 SQIVND, per germline (reference sequence). CDR3 sequence reads: CASSMGQTNYGYTF. The CDR3 DNA sequence: TGTGCCAGTAGTATGGGACAGACTAACTATGGCTACACCTTC.

The chain joins TRBV5-1 to TRBJ2-7; 8 bases map to TRBD1. Per the germline V gene, CDR1 is SGHRS and CDR2 is YFSETQ. Trimming removed 5 bases from V and 0 bases from J; junction bases left unmatched: 10. This CDR3 spans 16 amino acids. CDR3 amino acids: CASSYSGTGNSYEQYF. The DNA of the CDR3 is TGCGCCAGCAGTTACAGTGGGACAGGAAACTCCTACGAGCAGTACTTC.

The chain has TRBV19 and TRBJ2-2; tentatively, D is TRBD1 (6 bases). Germline loops: CDR1 LNHDA, CDR2 SQIVND (reference sequence). Deletions cut 0 bases from V and 5 bases from J, with 10 bases between. The CDR3 covers 15 residues. CDR3 amino acids: CASSIEGAPTGELFF. For the CDR3, the DNA is TGTGCCAGTAGTATAGAGGGGGCGCCTACCGGGGAGCTGTTTTTT.

The V and J genes are TRBV6-5 and TRBJ2-7; tentatively, D is TRBD2 (6 bases). The ends were cut back, 6 bases at V and 4 bases at J, with 13 bases in the middle. The germline V gene encodes CDR1 MNHEY and CDR2 SVGAGI. CDR3 size: 13 residues. In nucleotides, the CDR3 is TGTGCCAGCAGCCGTGGGGGGAGGTACGAGCAGTACTTC. It is translated as CASSRGGRYEQYF.

The chain employs TRBV6-5 and TRBJ2-2; D unresolved. The germline V gene encodes CDR1 MNHEY and CDR2 SVGAGI. The ends were cut back, 6 bases at V and 2 bases at J, with 4 bases in the middle. CDR3 length: 12 residues. The CDR3 spells CASSYNTGELFF. The CDR3 coding sequence is TGTGCCAGCAGCTATAACACCGGGGAGCTGTTTTTT.

The J gene is TRBJ1-5, the V gene TRBV6-5; no firm D call. Trimming removed 6 bases at V and 1 base at J, with 10 bases between. The CDR3 extends over 14 amino acids. The germline V gene encodes CDR1 MNHEY and CDR2 SVGAGI. The DNA for the CDR3 is TGTGCCAGCAGGGAGCAGACCAGCAATCAGCCCCAGCATTTT. This translates into CASREQTSNQPQHF.

This rearrangement joins TRBV11-2 to TRBJ1-1; possible D gene TRBD1, 6 bases. The V and J ends lost 5 bases and 4 bases respectively, with 20 bases between them. CDR3 length: 16 amino acids. Looked up from germline, CDR1 is SGHAT and CDR2 is FQNNGV. This chain's CDR3 is CASSVSGGGRGTEAFF. In DNA, the CDR3 is TGTGCCAGCAGCGTTAGTGGGGGCGGGCGAGGCACTGAAGCTTTCTTT.

This CDR3 reads CASSLGLGEQYF. CDR3 coding DNA: TGTGCCAGCAGTTTAGGTCTCGGGGAGCAGTACTTC. The genes are TRBV12-3 or TRBV12-4 and TRBJ2-7, with D uncertain. The CDR3 totals 12 residues. V was shortened by 1 base and J by 7 bases, with 8 bases between the two germline ends.

This clone appeared a few times. This chain connects TRBV30 to TRBJ1-2; no clear D gene. V gave up 2 bases and J gave up 3 bases, with 7 bases separating them. The CDR3 contains 12 residues. Germline V lookup: CDR1 GTSNPN, CDR2 SVGIG (reference sequence). The CDR3 here is CAWSTRDYGYTF. The CDR3 DNA reads as TGTGCCTGGAGTACCCGGGACTATGGCTACACCTTC.

The chain joins TRBV19 to TRBJ1-5, with TRBD1 identical over 7 bases. This CDR3 region has 16 residues. Per germline, CDR1 LNHDA and CDR2 SQIVND (reference sequence). The ends lost 0 bases at V and 5 bases at J; junction bases unmatched: 7. Here the CDR3 reads CASSIDGQVGDQPQHF. DNA of the CDR3: TGTGCCAGTAGTATAGATGGACAGGTGGGGGATCAGCCCCAGCATTTT.